A single sample is the source of the 5 T cell receptor beta chains below, sequenced in a study of patients and donors after allogeneic stem cell transplantation. TCRdb analysed the RT-PCR reads with MiXCR anew, one entry per CDR3 protein. The sample shows more than 850,000 distinct CDR3 sequences, roughly 18% of them seen only once. Sequencing was done on a sample of blood, either unsorted or a sorted T cell fraction (not recorded which). These TCRs come from a human donor who was either an allogeneic HSCT recipient or a stem cell or donor lymphocyte infusion donor (not recorded which). It is not recorded whose cells these are; they may come from a transplant donor.

A few counts support this clonotype. The chain employs TRBV12-3 or TRBV12-4 and TRBJ2-3; TRBD2 matches at 8 bases. Trimming at V came to 1 base and at J to 5 bases, leaving 8 bases not matched to a gene. CDR3 size: 16 residues. CDR3 sequence reads: CASSLDGVRGGDTQYF. Here the CDR3 DNA reads TGTGCCAGCAGTTTAGACGGTGTCCGGGGGGGAGATACGCAGTATTTT.

This clonotype was counted between two and nine times. This chain uses TRBV7-9 with TRBJ1-2; D call uncertain. V gave up 1 base and J gave up 8 bases, with 14 bases separating them. Germline-derived CDR1 and CDR2 are SEHNR and FQNEAQ (reference sequence). The length of the CDR3 is 14 residues. The CDR3 nucleotides read TGTGCCAGCAGCTTAGTCCCCGATAATAAGGGCTACACCTTC. Encoded protein: CASSLVPDNKGYTF.

There are many counts of this clonotype. This chain uses TRBV12-3 or TRBV12-4 with TRBJ2-7, with TRBD2 matching over 7 bases. V dropped 3 bases and J dropped 3; count of bases not matched to a gene: 5. This CDR3 is 14 amino acids long. This CDR3 is CASSFGRGGYEQYF. The DNA of the CDR3 is TGTGCCAGCAGTTTTGGGAGGGGAGGCTACGAGCAGTACTTC.

This rearrangement joins TRBV29-1 to TRBJ2-2; 8 bases fit TRBD1. Germline CDR1 reads SQVTM; CDR2 reads ANQGSEA. V shed 2 bases and J 6 bases; nucleotides not matched to a gene: 8. This CDR3 comprises 15 residues. CDR3 DNA sequence: TGCAGCGTTGAATCGGACAGGGAGGTATCCGGGGAGCTGTTTTTT. It translates to CSVESDREVSGELFF.

This chain uses TRBV20-1 with TRBJ2-3, with TRBD1 matching over 9 bases. This CDR3 has 15 residues. After removal of 5 bases from V and 5 bases from J, the junction contained 11 bases not matched to a gene. Germline-derived CDR1 and CDR2 are DFQATT and SNEGSKA (reference sequence). CDR3 protein: CSAASGTGKGDTQYF. CDR3 sequence (DNA): TGCAGTGCTGCCTCCGGGACAGGGAAAGGAGATACGCAGTATTTT.